Following are 29 T cell receptor beta chains from one sample sequenced in a study of control samples from healthy donors and cancer patients. Using immunoSEQ multiplex PCR, the repertoire was profiled, and TCRdb retains in-frame clones only, with some absent. The table records some 120,000 clones, nearly 95% of them present only once. The sequenced sample was blood. The source of these receptors is a man under 40 in good health.

The chain employs TRBV4-1 and TRBJ1-1, with D unresolved. CDR3 size: 14 residues. Germline V CDR1 and CDR2: MGHRA, YSYEKL. V lost 0 bases to trimming and J lost 7 bases, with 12 bases between them. DNA of the CDR3: TGCGCCAGCAGCCAAGATCCTGCACGGGATGAAGCTTTCTTT. Protein: CASSQDPARDEAFF.

The chain recombines TRBV18 with TRBJ1-1; 7 bases fit TRBD1. Losses at the gene ends were 3 bases for V and 5 bases for J; bases not matched to a gene: 3. The CDR3 sequence is 13 residues long. Germline values: CDR1 KGHSH, CDR2 LQKENI. CDR3 sequence: CASSPLQGTEAFF. The CDR3 DNA is TGTGCCAGCTCACCTCTACAGGGGACTGAAGCTTTCTTT.

V and J are TRBV28 and TRBJ2-2, with D possibly matching TRBD2 (6 bases). The CDR3 extends over 16 amino acids. V dropped 6 bases and J dropped 4 bases, with 18 bases sitting between them. The germline V gene encodes CDR1 MDHEN and CDR2 SYDVKM. CDR3 bases: TGTGCCAGCAGCCCCGGGGACTTCCCCAGCACCGGGGAGCTGTTTTTT. Translated: CASSPGDFPSTGELFF.

The chain has TRBV29-1 and TRBJ1-5, with 10 positions matching TRBD1. There are 15 residues in the CDR3. Trimming removed 6 bases from V and 4 bases from J; junction bases left unmatched: 9. Germline V gene lookup returns CDR1 SQVTM and CDR2 ANQGSEA. The CDR3 DNA reads TGCAGCGTGGCCCAGGGACAGGGGCTTAATCAGCCCCAGCATTTT. Translation gives CSVAQGQGLNQPQHF.

The genes are TRBV5-1 and TRBJ2-3; 8 nucleotides match TRBD1. There are 15 residues in the CDR3. Per the germline V gene, CDR1 is SGHRS and CDR2 is YFSETQ. Germline trimming cut 0 bases from V and 0 bases from J; bases unmatched to any gene: 0. CDR3 residues: CASSLGQGSTDTQYF. DNA for the CDR3: TGCGCCAGCAGCTTGGGACAGGGGAGCACAGATACGCAGTATTTT.

This rearrangement joins TRBV6-5 to TRBJ2-7; 7 bases are a match to TRBD1. Germline values: CDR1 MNHEY, CDR2 SVGAGI. Trimming cost V 5 bases and J 6 bases; bases outside gene matches: 4. The CDR3 contains 12 residues. CDR3 nucleotide sequence: TGTGCCAGCAGTATACAGGGGTCCGAGCAGTACGTC. It codes for CASSIQGSEQYV.

The gene calls are TRBV14 and TRBJ1-1; D call uncertain. CDR3 length equals 13 residues. Germline V CDR1 and CDR2: SGHDN, FVKESK. Trimming took off 4 bases at V and 0 bases at J, with 6 bases between the two ends. In DNA, the CDR3 is TGTGCCAGCAGCCCTACAGTGAACACTGAAGCTTTCTTT. The encoded protein is CASSPTVNTEAFF.

The chain couples TRBV11-3 to TRBJ1-2; possibly TRBD1 for D (5 bases). CDR3 length: 13 amino acids. V lost 0 bases and J 6 bases, leaving 8 bases between the germline ends. CDR1 and CDR2 from the germline V gene are SGHNT and YENEEA. As DNA, the CDR3 is TGTGCCAGCAGCTTAGATGGAGGGGATGGCTACACCTTC. It encodes CASSLDGGDGYTF.

The V call is TRBV6-5, the J call TRBJ2-3; the match to TRBD1 covers 7 bases. The CDR3 contains 15 residues. V dropped 6 bases and J dropped 3; count of bases not matched to a gene: 9. The germline CDR1 and CDR2 sequences are MNHEY and SVGAGI. The CDR3, as DNA: TGTGCCAGCAGCAACAGGGGTGGTGGGACAGATACGCAGTATTTT. Encoded protein: CASSNRGGGTDTQYF.

The V gene is TRBV19, the J gene TRBJ2-6; D gene ambiguous. The CDR3 length is 13 residues. CDR1 and CDR2 (germline): LNHDA, SQIVND (reference sequence). Trimming stripped 1 base from V and 4 bases from J, with 2 bases between. CDR3 nucleotide sequence: TGTGCCAGTAGTATAGGCGGGGCCAACGTCCTGACTTTC. Amino acid sequence: CASSIGGANVLTF. Looking up the rest from reference TRBV19 and TRBJ2-6 gives the full variable domain: DGGITQSPKYLFRKEGQNVTLSCEQNLNHDAMYWYRQDPGQGLRLIYYSQIVNDFQKGDIAEGYSVSREKKESFPLTVTSAQKNPTAFYLCASSIGGANVLTFGAGSRLTVL.

This clone has more than one count but fewer than ten. The chain is built from TRBV6-1 and TRBJ1-1; 10 bases fit TRBD1. CDR1 and CDR2 from the germline V gene are MNHNS and SASEGT. Trimming removed 1 base from V and 10 bases from J; junction bases left unmatched: 6. The CDR3 contains 14 residues. Here the CDR3 reads CASSEGSGQGLAFF. CDR3 DNA: TGTGCCAGCAGTGAAGGATCGGGACAGGGGTTAGCTTTCTTT.

The rearrangement links TRBV18 to TRBJ2-6, with D hard to call. This CDR3 comprises 15 residues. Germline V gene data show CDR1 as KGHSH and CDR2 as LQKENI. Trimming stripped 2 bases from V and 0 bases from J, with 5 bases between. CDR3 sequence reads: CASSPTTSGANVLTF. The CDR3, as DNA: TGTGCCAGCTCACCAACCACCTCTGGGGCCAACGTCCTGACTTTC.

V and J are TRBV19 and TRBJ1-1; maybe TRBD1 (5 bases). The germline V and J ends were trimmed by 3 bases and 4 bases, with 15 bases remaining between them. Germline lookup yields CDR1 LNHDA and CDR2 SQIVND (reference sequence). The CDR3 totals 15 residues. CDR3 sequence (DNA): TGTGCCAGTAGTATCACAACAGGTTTGGGCACTGAAGCTTTCTTT. It specifies CASSITTGLGTEAFF.

This chain links TRBV7-9 with TRBJ2-7; TRBD1 agrees at 9 bases. The J segment lost 7 bases and the V segment lost 5 bases, leaving 9 bases of the junction unmatched. Germline CDR1 is SEHNR and CDR2 is FQNEAQ (reference sequence). This CDR3 region has 14 residues. The CDR3 nucleotides are TGTGCCAGCAGCCCAACGACAGGGGGAGGAGAGCAGTACGTC. The encoded protein is CASSPTTGGGEQYV.

V and J are TRBV5-6 and TRBJ2-5, with D possibly matching TRBD2 (7 bases). V was trimmed by 2 bases and J by 4 bases, leaving 12 bases between them. The length of the CDR3 is 14 residues. Germline V gene data show CDR1 as SGHDT and CDR2 as YYEEEE. CDR3 region: CASSLRGAGETQYF. As DNA, the CDR3 is TGTGCCAGCAGCTTACGGGGGGCCGGAGAGACCCAGTACTTC. The whole variable domain, filled in from reference TRBV5-6 and TRBJ2-5, reads DAGVTQSPTHLIKTRGQQVTLRCSPKSGHDTVSWYQQALGQGPQFIFQYYEEEERQRGNFPDRFSGHQFPNYSSELNVNALLLGDSALYLCASSLRGAGETQYFGPGTRLLVL.

The gene calls are TRBV14 and TRBJ1-4; D is perhaps TRBD1 (6 bases). V lost 6 bases to trimming and J lost 10 bases, with 18 bases between them. This CDR3 has 14 amino acids. CDR1 is SGHDN and CDR2 is FVKESK in the germline V gene. The CDR3 DNA is TGTGCCAGCAGTCAACGGGCGGACAGCGGAAAACTGTTTTTT. Its protein product is CASSQRADSGKLFF. Full variable domain (outside the CDR3, taken from reference TRBV14 and TRBJ1-4): EAGVTQFPSHSVIEKGQTVTLRCDPISGHDNLYWYRRVMGKEIKFLLHFVKESKQDESGMPNNRFLAERTGGTYSTLKVQPAELEDSGVYFCASSQRADSGKLFFGSGTQLSVL.

This chain uses TRBV30 with TRBJ2-5; D perhaps matches TRBD1 (5 bases). V lost 2 bases and J 7 bases, leaving 23 bases between the germline ends. Germline CDR1 is GTSNPN and CDR2 is SVGIG (reference sequence). This CDR3 has 16 residues. CDR3 DNA sequence: TGTGCCTGGAGTCCCCCTCAGGGTCAAAAGAGGCGGACCCAGTACTTC. Amino acid sequence: CAWSPPQGQKRRTQYF.

The chain is built from TRBV28 and TRBJ2-1; 9 positions match TRBD1. The CDR3 spans 13 residues. Unmatched junction bases numbered 3, after V lost 6 bases and J lost 6 bases. Germline-derived CDR1 and CDR2 are MDHEN and SYDVKM. The CDR3, as DNA: TGTGCCAGCAGCACGACAGGGGGCAATGAGCAGTTCTTC. Translation gives CASSTTGGNEQFF.

The V gene is TRBV27, the J gene TRBJ1-1; 9 nucleotides agree with TRBD1. CDR3 length: 16 amino acids. V lost 2 bases and J lost 4; bases outside the gene matches: 8. Germline V gene data show CDR1 as MNHEY and CDR2 as SMNVEV (reference sequence). The CDR3 reads CASSLRGTGRGTEAFF. CDR3 DNA sequence: TGTGCCAGCAGTTTACGAGGGACAGGGCGGGGCACTGAAGCTTTCTTT.

This chain joins TRBV14 and TRBJ2-5; D is undetermined. The ends were cut back, 4 bases at V and 0 bases at J, with 12 bases in the middle. CDR3 size: 15 residues. Germline values: CDR1 SGHDN, CDR2 FVKESK. CDR3 in amino acids: CASSRTWVHQETQYF. The CDR3 DNA is TGTGCCAGCAGCCGGACCTGGGTCCACCAAGAGACCCAGTACTTC.

This rearrangement joins TRBV19 to TRBJ2-2; D might be TRBD1 or TRBD2, each matching 6 bases. V was pared by 3 bases and J by 4 bases, with 9 bases between. In germline, CDR1 is LNHDA, CDR2 SQIVND (reference sequence). This CDR3 is built from 14 residues. CDR3 nucleotides: TGTGCCAGTAGTATTTCGGGGGCCACCGGGGAGCTGTTTTTT. It encodes CASSISGATGELFF.

The V and J genes are TRBV12-3 or TRBV12-4 and TRBJ2-7; D remains ambiguous. V lost 3 bases and J 4 bases, leaving 10 bases between the germline ends. This CDR3 spans 13 amino acids. CDR3: CASSFGRKYEQYF. The DNA for the CDR3 is TGTGCCAGCAGTTTTGGACGGAAATACGAGCAGTACTTC.

This clone has more than one count but fewer than ten. This chain uses TRBV6-2 or TRBV6-3 with TRBJ1-5, with 7 nucleotides matching TRBD1. V was pared by 4 bases and J by 0 bases, with 9 bases of the junction left unmatched. The CDR3 contains 17 residues. Germline CDR1 reads MNHEY; CDR2 reads SVGEGT. CDR3 bases: TGTGCCAGCAGTTGGGCCGGGGACAGCAATAGCAATCAGCCCCAGCATTTT. The encoded protein is CASSWAGDSNSNQPQHF.

V and J are TRBV7-9 and TRBJ2-3; the D call may be TRBD1 or TRBD2 (5 bases each). Deletions cut 6 bases from V and 6 bases from J, with 13 bases between. The CDR3 sequence is 13 residues long. The germline gives CDR1 SEHNR, CDR2 FQNEAQ (reference sequence). As DNA, the CDR3 is TGTGCCAGCAGACCCCCCGGGGCGGATACGCAGTATTTT. Translation: CASRPPGADTQYF.

The chain is built from TRBV3-1 (or the pseudogene TRBV3-2) and TRBJ2-7; D possibly uses TRBD1 or TRBD2 (5 bases each). This CDR3 is 16 amino acids long. The V end was cut by 1 base, the J end by 6 bases, with 19 bases between. Germline CDR1 reads LGHDT; CDR2 reads YNNKEL (reference sequence). Here the CDR3 DNA reads TGTGCCAGCAGCCAAGTGCCCGGGGCCATCGTGGGCGAGCAGTACTTC. Its translation is CASSQVPGAIVGEQYF.

This clone was picked up one time. The chain uses TRBV5-5 and TRBJ2-7; perhaps TRBD2 as D (6 bases). The CDR3 extends over 12 amino acids. The V end was cut by 2 bases, the J end by 5 bases, with 8 bases between. Germline V lookup: CDR1 SGHKS, CDR2 YYEKEE (reference sequence). The chain's CDR3 is CASSFSGHEQYV. Written as DNA, the CDR3 is TGTGCCAGCAGCTTCAGCGGGCACGAGCAGTACGTC.

The rearrangement links TRBV4-2 to TRBJ1-1; 11 positions agree with TRBD1. There are 16 residues in the CDR3. CDR1 and CDR2 from the germline V gene are LGHNA and YNFKEQ. V was clipped by 0 bases and J by 11 bases; unmatched bases: 11. The CDR3 reads CASSQDDGQGAMAAFF. CDR3 DNA sequence: TGTGCCAGCAGCCAAGATGATGGACAGGGGGCTATGGCGGCTTTCTTT.

The gene calls are TRBV9 and TRBJ2-3; possibly TRBD2 for D (6 bases). V lost 7 bases to trimming and J lost 4 bases, with 16 bases between them. CDR1 SGDLS and CDR2 YYNGEE come from the germline V gene. The CDR3 has 14 residues. The CDR3 DNA reads as TGTGCCAGCCTACGGGACTTGGGGGCAGATACGCAGTATTTT. Protein sequence: CASLRDLGADTQYF.

CDR3: CASSQDHGEGRITDTQYF. The CDR3 nucleotides read TGTGCCAGCAGCCAAGATCACGGGGAGGGGCGAATCACAGATACGCAGTATTTT. V usage is TRBV4-2 and J usage is TRBJ2-3; TRBD2 aligns across 7 bases. Per the germline V gene, CDR1 is LGHNA and CDR2 is YNFKEQ. After removal of 0 bases from V and 2 bases from J, the junction contained 11 bases not matched to a gene. This CDR3 region has 18 residues.